A single TCR beta chain is shown here with its context. Its antigen is not known. The source of the sample is a study of OX40 agonist ivuxolimab in advanced cancers. Study-wide results and caveats: Doses of 0.1 to 3.0 mg/kg were accompanied by clonal expansion of CD4+ and CD8+ blood T cells by week 6.

Assay used: immunoSEQ multiplex PCR; TCRdb lists only in-frame clones, some missing. The sample consists of around 97,000 clones, under 90% of them appearing once. The CDR3 extends over 16 amino acids. Germline CDR1 and CDR2: KGHSH and LQKENI. The trim removed 2 bases at V and 4 bases at J, leaving 9 bases unmatched. The chain couples TRBV18 to TRBJ2-7; the match to TRBD1 covers 9 bases. The specimen was CD4+ or CD8+ T cells sorted from blood, collected in a trial of the OX40 agonist ivuxolimab. This clonotype was obtained from an adult with an advanced solid tumor such as melanoma, head and neck, liver or kidney cancer. The CDR3 sequence is CASSPLGTGGGYEQYF. The CDR3, as DNA: TGTGCCAGCTCACCATTGGGAACAGGGGGCGGGTACGAGCAGTACTTC.